Each of the 30 T cell receptor beta chains below was sequenced from the same sample in a study of neoadjuvant nivolumab and ipilimumab in lung cancer. Only in-frame clones appear in the TCRdb table, and some are missing; sequencing was by immunoSEQ multiplex PCR. There are approximately 17,000 clones in the sample; about 72% occur only once, and roughly 8% lies in the top ten. The input for sequencing was tumor tissue, taken after neoadjuvant nivolumab, alone or with ipilimumab, at or shortly before surgery. These receptors were collected from an adult with non-small cell lung cancer.

The chain has TRBV29-1 and TRBJ1-4; no clear D gene. The V gene lost 6 bases and the J gene lost 9 bases, with 17 bases spanning the gap. From germline, CDR1 is SQVTM and CDR2 ANQGSEA. This CDR3 has 13 amino acids. The CDR3 reads CSVERPDLKKLFF. The CDR3 bases are TGCAGCGTAGAACGGCCGGATCTAAAAAAACTGTTTTTT.

This clone is labeled medium-sized. The J gene is TRBJ2-7, the V gene TRBV11-2, with D perhaps matching TRBD2 (6 bases). With 4 bases removed from V and 1 base from J, the gap between germline ends came to 14 bases. Germline V gene sequence: CDR1 SGHAT, CDR2 FQNNGV. This CDR3 region has 15 residues. The CDR3: CASSSPEGGSYEQYF. In DNA, the CDR3 is TGTGCCAGCAGCTCACCGGAGGGAGGATCCTACGAGCAGTACTTC.

This chain uses TRBV5-1 with TRBJ2-2, with TRBD1 as a possible D gene (6 bases). Between the trimmed V and J ends, which lost 4 bases and 5 bases, there was a span of 15 bases. CDR1 and CDR2 from the germline V gene are SGHRS and YFSETQ. This CDR3 spans 15 amino acids. The CDR3 DNA reads as TGCGCCAGCAGCCCGGGGAACAGGGTGACCGGGGAGCTGTTTTTT. This sequence encodes CASSPGNRVTGELFF.

V gene TRBV7-6 combines with J gene TRBJ1-3, with a possible D match to TRBD1 (5 bases). This CDR3 comprises 11 residues. Trimming left V 5 bases short and J 10 bases short, with 9 bases between. Germline V gene lookup returns CDR1 SGHVS and CDR2 FNYEAQ. The CDR3 DNA sequence: TGTGCCAGCAGCCCGGGGGAGACCATATATTTT. It is translated as CASSPGETIYF.

This chain joins TRBV6-5 and TRBJ1-4, with 7 bases aligning to TRBD1. Germline CDR1 MNHEY, CDR2 SVGAGI. Trimming cost V 6 bases and J 6 bases; bases outside gene matches: 7. This CDR3 region has 14 residues. CDR3 amino acids: CASRRTGGDEKLFF. The CDR3 region has the DNA TGTGCCAGCAGACGGACAGGCGGTGATGAAAAACTGTTTTTT.

V usage is TRBV30 and J usage is TRBJ1-6; no definite D call. This CDR3 has 14 residues. Germline V CDR1 and CDR2: GTSNPN, SVGIG (reference sequence). V lost 5 bases and J 5 bases, leaving 13 bases between the germline ends. CDR3: CAWGGPTNNSPLHF. The CDR3 region has the DNA TGTGCCTGGGGAGGACCCACTAATAATTCACCCCTCCACTTT.

The genes are TRBV11-2 and TRBJ1-2; no definite D call. Germline CDR1 SGHAT, CDR2 FQNNGV. The CDR3 covers 15 residues. The V end was cut by 5 bases, the J end by 4 bases, with 17 bases between. CDR3 amino acids: CASSPSAGPLYGYTF. CDR3 sequence (DNA): TGTGCCAGCAGCCCCTCCGCAGGCCCCCTCTATGGCTACACCTTC.

This clone was counted between two and nine times. The chain joins TRBV29-1 to TRBJ2-1; D not resolved. Germline V lookup: CDR1 SQVTM, CDR2 ANQGSEA. The CDR3 totals 12 residues. With 5 bases removed from V and 7 bases from J, the gap between germline ends came to 12 bases. CDR3 loop: CSVSTTLNEQFF. DNA of the CDR3: TGCAGCGTTTCCACCACCCTGAATGAGCAGTTCTTC.

This rearrangement joins TRBV19 to TRBJ2-2; D not certain. V lost 5 bases to trimming and J lost 3 bases, with 10 bases between them. Germline V gene lookup returns CDR1 LNHDA and CDR2 SQIVND (reference sequence). The CDR3 loop spans 14 amino acids. The CDR3 DNA is TGTGCCAGTAGTCTTTCAGTGGACACCGGGGAGCTGTTTTTT. Translated, it gives CASSLSVDTGELFF.

By share, this clone counts as medium-sized. This chain uses TRBV2 with TRBJ2-1, with 8 bases fitting TRBD2. Germline V CDR1 and CDR2: SNHLY, FYNNEI. V trimming: 4 bases; J trimming: 8 bases; junction bases outside the gene matches: 4. The CDR3 extends over 13 amino acids. In DNA form, the CDR3 reads TGTGCCAGCAGTGGTGTAGCGGGGCATGAGCAGTTCTTC. Its protein is CASSGVAGHEQFF.

The V and J genes are TRBV7-8 and TRBJ1-3; D unresolved. Between the trimmed V and J ends, which lost 1 base and 0 bases, there was a span of 16 bases. This CDR3 is 18 amino acids long. The V gene's germline CDR1 is SGHVS and CDR2 FQNEAQ. CDR3 residues: CASSLDRWRADSGNTIYF. For the CDR3, the DNA is TGTGCCAGCAGCTTAGATCGCTGGCGGGCGGACTCTGGAAACACCATATATTTT.

This rearrangement joins TRBV12-5 to TRBJ1-5; D not certain. Germline CDR1 reads LGHNT; CDR2 reads FRNRAP. V lost 7 bases and J 9 bases, leaving 13 bases between the germline ends. This CDR3 has 12 amino acids. The CDR3 protein is CASVSEGGPQHF. As DNA, the CDR3 is TGTGCTAGTGTCAGCGAGGGAGGGCCCCAGCATTTT.

The genes are TRBV18 and TRBJ2-2; D remains unclear. V lost 1 base to trimming and J lost 5 bases, with 8 bases between them. The CDR3 is 14 residues long. Germline CDR1 KGHSH, CDR2 LQKENI. The CDR3 loop reads CASSPRLGTGELFF. In DNA, the CDR3 is TGTGCCAGCTCACCACGTTTGGGAACCGGGGAGCTGTTTTTT.

The chain links TRBV19 to TRBJ1-5; 8 bases agree with TRBD1. Germline loops: CDR1 LNHDA, CDR2 SQIVND (reference sequence). Trimming took 3 bases from V and 6 from J; bases not matched to a gene: 7. The CDR3 runs 15 residues. This CDR3 is CASSMQGADAQPQHF. CDR3 coding DNA: TGTGCCAGTAGTATGCAGGGGGCGGACGCTCAGCCCCAGCATTTT.

The rearrangement links TRBV19 to TRBJ2-7, with D perhaps TRBD2 (5 bases). The V gene's germline CDR1 is LNHDA and CDR2 SQIVND (reference sequence). V was trimmed by 6 bases and J by 9 bases, leaving 12 bases between them. This CDR3 region has 11 residues. CDR3 bases: TGTGCCAGTAGCCCTTTCAGCGGGCAGTACTTC. It codes for CASSPFSGQYF.

V and J are TRBV6-1 and TRBJ2-3, with TRBD2 as a possible D gene (5 bases). Per the germline V gene, CDR1 is MNHNS and CDR2 is SASEGT. The V end was cut by 6 bases, the J end by 0 bases, with 7 bases between. The CDR3 runs to 13 residues. This CDR3 is CASSPGSTDTQYF. Here the CDR3 DNA reads TGTGCCAGCAGCCCGGGAAGCACAGATACGCAGTATTTT.

The chain recombines TRBV7-3 with TRBJ1-2; 7 bases fit TRBD1. The germline gives CDR1 SGHTA, CDR2 FQGTGA. V dropped 2 bases and J dropped 4; count of bases not matched to a gene: 4. The CDR3 loop spans 14 amino acids. The CDR3 sequence: CASSLGRDSYGYTF. The CDR3 coding sequence is TGTGCCAGCAGCTTAGGTAGGGACAGCTATGGCTACACCTTC.

This chain links TRBV27 with TRBJ1-6; TRBD1 is a possible D gene (6 bases). The CDR3 is 14 residues long. Germline V gives CDR1 MNHEY, CDR2 SMNVEV (reference sequence). Trimming left V 7 bases short and J 10 bases short, with 17 bases between. CDR3 sequence: CASMVDRSRSPLHF. In DNA, the CDR3 is TGTGCCAGCATGGTAGACAGGAGCCGATCACCCCTCCACTTT.

The CDR3 is CASSSATTGVNTEAFF. CDR3 coding DNA: TGTGCCAGCAGCTCAGCGACGACCGGGGTGAACACTGAAGCTTTCTTT. The gene calls are TRBV7-6 and TRBJ1-1; no clear D. V gave up 4 bases and J gave up 0 bases, with 15 bases separating them. The CDR3 is made up of 16 amino acids. In germline, CDR1 is SGHVS, CDR2 FNYEAQ.

This rearrangement joins TRBV18 to TRBJ2-5, with D perhaps TRBD2 (7 bases). Germline V gene sequence: CDR1 KGHSH, CDR2 LQKENI. This CDR3 comprises 18 residues. V dropped 0 bases and J dropped 1 base, with 18 bases sitting between them. As DNA, the CDR3 is TGTGCCAGCTCACCACCCGGGGGGCAGTTTGGCGGCCAAGAGACCCAGTACTTC. It specifies CASSPPGGQFGGQETQYF.

There are a few counts of this clone. The V gene is TRBV29-1, the J gene TRBJ1-2, with 7 nucleotides matching TRBD1. CDR1 is SQVTM, CDR2 ANQGSEA, per germline. The CDR3 has 14 residues. V gave up 0 bases and J gave up 4 bases; unmatched junction bases: 5. The CDR3 DNA reads as TGCAGCGTTGAAGATTTAGGGGGCGCCTATGGCTACACCTTC. Its translation is CSVEDLGGAYGYTF.

This clone was seen only a few times. The V call is TRBV9, the J call TRBJ2-2; maybe TRBD1 (5 bases). The CDR3 covers 17 residues. V lost 0 bases and J 3 bases, leaving 15 bases between the germline ends. Germline assignment: CDR1 SGDLS and CDR2 YYNGEE. The CDR3 loop is CASSVEVGQVDTGELFF. CDR3 bases: TGTGCCAGCAGCGTAGAAGTGGGGCAGGTTGACACCGGGGAGCTGTTTTTT. Filled out from reference TRBV9 and TRBJ2-2, the complete variable domain reads DSGVTQTPKHLITATGQRVTLRCSPRSGDLSVYWYQQSLDQGLQFLIQYYNGEERAKGNILERFSAQQFPDLHSELNLSSLELGDSALYFCASSVEVGQVDTGELFFGEGSRLTVL.

The chain uses TRBV6-6 and TRBJ1-2, with a possible D match to TRBD1 (6 bases). The CDR3 has 15 residues. From germline, CDR1 is MNHNY and CDR2 SVGAGI (reference sequence). V dropped 5 bases and J dropped 3 bases, with 16 bases sitting between them. CDR3 sequence reads: CASSVGGARDYGYTF. As DNA, the CDR3 is TGTGCCAGCAGTGTCGGGGGGGCCAGAGACTATGGCTACACCTTC.

The rearrangement links TRBV25-1 to TRBJ1-2; D is perhaps TRBD1 (6 bases). The CDR3 is 13 residues long. Germline assignment: CDR1 MGHDK and CDR2 SYGVNS. V lost 1 base and J lost 7, with 10 bases in between. In nucleotides, the CDR3 is TGTGCCAGCAGTGAATCCGGGGGCCGTGGCTACACCTTC. Translation: CASSESGGRGYTF.

The V call is TRBV11-2, the J call TRBJ2-3; no reliable D call. CDR3 size: 14 residues. Trimming cost V 4 bases and J 0 bases, with 8 bases left between them. Germline CDR1 and CDR2: SGHAT and FQNNGV. Here the CDR3 reads CASSSLSSTDTQYF. In DNA, the CDR3 is TGTGCCAGCAGCTCACTTTCTAGCACAGATACGCAGTATTTT.

V gene TRBV14 combines with J gene TRBJ2-5; D gene ambiguous. Germline V gene lookup returns CDR1 SGHDN and CDR2 FVKESK. The CDR3 is made up of 12 amino acids. Between the trimmed V and J ends, which lost 1 base and 8 bases, there was a span of 8 bases. The chain's CDR3 is CASSQGRTTQYF. The CDR3 DNA follows: TGTGCCAGCAGCCAAGGACGGACCACCCAGTACTTC. Full variable domain (rest looked up from reference TRBV14 and TRBJ2-5): EAGVTQFPSHSVIEKGQTVTLRCDPISGHDNLYWYRRVMGKEIKFLLHFVKESKQDESGMPNNRFLAERTGGTYSTLKVQPAELEDSGVYFCASSQGRTTQYFGPGTRLLVL.

The rearrangement uses TRBV19 and TRBJ1-5; 7 bases are a match to TRBD1. This CDR3 comprises 13 residues. J lost 6 bases, V lost 4 bases, and 3 bases had no gene match. Germline V CDR1 and CDR2: LNHDA, SQIVND (reference sequence). The chain's CDR3 is CASSRQGGQPQHF. Here the CDR3 DNA reads TGTGCCAGTAGTAGACAGGGAGGTCAGCCCCAGCATTTT.

The count of this clone is one. The chain employs TRBV7-9 and TRBJ1-6; D unresolved. This CDR3 has 14 amino acids. Germline CDR1 and CDR2: SEHNR and FQNEAQ (reference sequence). V lost 7 bases and J 9 bases, leaving 16 bases between the germline ends. The CDR3 region has the DNA TGTGCCAGCACTCTCGACTTAGAGAGTTCACCCCTCCACTTT. It codes for CASTLDLESSPLHF.

V is TRBV19 and J is TRBJ1-1; D is uncertain. The V gene lost 7 bases and the J gene lost 1 base, with 10 bases spanning the gap. Germline V gene data show CDR1 as LNHDA and CDR2 as SQIVND (reference sequence). The CDR3 is made up of 13 amino acids. This CDR3 reads CASTLYKNTEAFF. CDR3 DNA sequence: TGTGCCAGTACCCTTTATAAGAACACTGAAGCTTTCTTT.

V gene TRBV20-1 combines with J gene TRBJ2-3; maybe TRBD2 (6 bases). Germline assignment: CDR1 DFQATT and CDR2 SNEGSKA (reference sequence). This CDR3 comprises 11 residues. The CDR3: CSFPAGDTQYF. CDR3 DNA sequence: TGCAGCTTCCCGGCGGGGGATACGCAGTATTTT.